The 31 T cell receptor beta chains below come from one sample, sequenced in a study of response to subunit inactivated influenza vaccine. TCRdb reanalysed the RT-PCR reads using MiXCR and keeps one entry per CDR3 protein. Found here are approximately 290,000 distinct CDR3 sequences, 20% to 25% of them singletons; the top ten hold 10%. This sample comprised PBMCs from blood, obtained approximately 20 months after vaccination. The receptors stem from a man between 45 and 75 years old who received an inactivated influenza vaccine.

The rearrangement joins TRBV7-8 to TRBJ2-7; maybe TRBD1 (6 bases). Trimming removed 2 bases at V and 2 bases at J, with 10 bases between. CDR3 length: 14 residues. Germline values: CDR1 SGHVS, CDR2 FQNEAQ. The CDR3 loop reads CASSLNRVPYEQYF. The CDR3 DNA is TGTGCCAGCAGCTTAAACAGGGTCCCCTACGAGCAGTACTTC.

This clonotype was observed a few times. This sequence joins TRBV4-3 and TRBJ2-3; no clear D gene. CDR1 is LGHNA and CDR2 is YSLEER in the germline V gene. The CDR3 runs to 14 residues. The V end lost 0 bases, the J end lost 8 bases, and 12 bases lay between the germline ends. The CDR3 reads CASSQELRGPTQYF. The CDR3 DNA sequence: TGCGCCAGCAGCCAAGAACTGCGCGGACCTACGCAGTATTTT.

This clonotype was detected once. The chain links TRBV19 to TRBJ2-5, with 8 bases identical to TRBD1. With V trimmed by 3 bases and J by 1 base, 4 bases remained unmatched. This CDR3 region has 15 residues. Per germline, CDR1 LNHDA and CDR2 SQIVND (reference sequence). This CDR3 is CASSIWTGPQETQYF. CDR3 bases: TGTGCCAGTAGTATTTGGACAGGGCCCCAAGAGACCCAGTACTTC.

This clonotype was seen at least ten times. This sequence joins TRBV12-3 or TRBV12-4 and TRBJ1-1; D ambiguous. Trimming left V 5 bases short and J 6 bases short, with 13 bases between. CDR3 length: 13 amino acids. The CDR3 reads CASSKQPRAEAFF. Written as DNA, the CDR3 is TGTGCCAGCAGTAAACAGCCGAGGGCTGAAGCTTTCTTT.

This clonotype was counted between two and nine times. The chain joins TRBV20-1 to TRBJ2-3, with D perhaps matching TRBD2 (6 bases). V was pared by 4 bases and J by 3 bases, with 14 bases between. Germline values: CDR1 DFQATT, CDR2 SNEGSKA (reference sequence). The CDR3 totals 14 residues. This CDR3 is CSANVGSPTDTQYF. The CDR3 nucleotides read TGCAGTGCTAACGTCGGGAGTCCAACAGATACGCAGTATTTT.

This clonotype was seen more than once but under ten times. This rearrangement joins TRBV27 to TRBJ2-7; D possibly matches TRBD1 or TRBD2 (5 bases each). CDR1 is MNHEY, CDR2 SMNVEV, per germline (reference sequence). Trimming left V 6 bases short and J 1 base short, with 13 bases between. The CDR3 is 14 amino acids. The CDR3 region is CASRKPGRSYEQYF. In nucleotides, the CDR3 is TGTGCCAGCAGAAAACCGGGACGTTCCTACGAGCAGTACTTC.

This sequence joins TRBV12-3 or TRBV12-4 and TRBJ2-3, with 9 bases lining up with TRBD2. The junction had 7 bases not matched to a gene; V was cut back by 5 bases and J by 13 bases. The CDR3 is 12 amino acids. This chain's CDR3 is CASSTQRGAKYF. CDR3 DNA: TGTGCCAGCAGTACACAGCGGGGGGCTAAGTATTTT.

This clonotype was seen only a few times. The chain employs TRBV12-3 or TRBV12-4 and TRBJ2-7, with D perhaps TRBD1 (8 bases). The V gene lost 5 bases and the J gene lost 12 bases, with 17 bases spanning the gap. The CDR3 covers 12 residues. The CDR3 DNA is TGTGCCAGCAGTCCGAGCGGGACAGGTGTGTACTTC. Its protein product is CASSPSGTGVYF.

This clonotype was seen only a few times. The chain joins TRBV18 to TRBJ1-2; 10 nucleotides align to TRBD1. After removal of 3 bases from V and 7 bases from J, the junction contained 5 bases not matched to a gene. Germline CDR1 and CDR2: KGHSH and LQKENI. The CDR3 loop spans 14 amino acids. CDR3 region: CASSPWDRGVGYTF. CDR3 in DNA: TGTGCCAGCTCACCTTGGGACAGGGGTGTTGGCTACACCTTC.

The J gene is TRBJ2-1, the V gene TRBV28; no reliable D call. The germline gives CDR1 MDHEN, CDR2 SYDVKM. The V gene lost 3 bases and the J gene lost 0 bases, with 9 bases spanning the gap. The CDR3 consists of 15 residues. The CDR3 spells CASSLGFSSYNEQFF. The CDR3 DNA sequence: TGTGCCAGCAGTTTGGGTTTCAGCTCCTACAATGAGCAGTTCTTC.

The chain joins TRBV11-2 to TRBJ2-1; the D is unclear. Trimming pared 0 bases from V and 8 bases from J, leaving 8 bases between. Germline CDR1 is SGHAT and CDR2 is FQNNGV. The CDR3 covers 13 residues. CDR3 nucleotide sequence: TGTGCCAGCAGCTTAGATGCAATCGATGAGCAGTTCTTC. Protein: CASSLDAIDEQFF.

The count of this clonotype is one. This sequence joins TRBV10-3 and TRBJ2-1, with D maybe TRBD2 (7 bases). Germline CDR1 and CDR2: ENHRY and SYGVKD. The CDR3 runs to 16 residues. V was shortened by 7 bases and J by 5 bases, with 21 bases between the two germline ends. The CDR3 coding sequence is TGTGCCATCACCTCCACTGGAGGGGGGGCTCACAATGAGCAGTTCTTC. This gives the protein CAITSTGGGAHNEQFF.

This clonotype was observed a handful of times. J is TRBJ2-7 and V is TRBV11-3, with D perhaps matching TRBD1 (5 bases). Trimming cost V 1 base and J 2 bases, with 9 bases left between them. The CDR3 consists of 14 residues. CDR1 is SGHNT, CDR2 YENEEA, per germline. CDR3 bases: TGTGCCAGCAGCTTAGCAGGCAGGGCCTACGAGCAGTACTTC. It translates to CASSLAGRAYEQYF.

This clonotype appeared a few times. The chain links TRBV24-1 to TRBJ1-2; 7 nucleotides agree with TRBD1. Germline loops: CDR1 KGHDR, CDR2 SFDVKD. V was clipped by 4 bases and J by 8 bases; unmatched bases: 12. The CDR3 extends over 15 amino acids. The CDR3 is CATSEGGGQYGGYTF. In DNA form, the CDR3 reads TGTGCCACCAGTGAAGGAGGGGGCCAATACGGCGGCTACACCTTC.

The V call is TRBV11-1, the J call TRBJ2-2, with TRBD2 matching 7 bases. CDR3 size: 15 residues. Trimming cost V 0 bases and J 5 bases; bases outside gene matches: 3. Germline CDR1 and CDR2: SGHAT and FQDESV (reference sequence). CDR3 sequence reads: CASSLAISGTGELFF. The DNA of the CDR3 is TGTGCCAGCAGCTTAGCTATTAGCGGGACCGGGGAGCTGTTTTTT.

This clonotype was detected a few times. The chain joins TRBV12-3 or TRBV12-4 to TRBJ1-1, with a tentative D call TRBD1 (6 bases). The CDR3 runs to 13 residues. V was trimmed by 7 bases and J by 6 bases, leaving 15 bases between them. CDR3 DNA sequence: TGTGCCAGCACAAAATCCAGGGGCTCTGAAGCTTTCTTT. This encodes CASTKSRGSEAFF.

This chain connects TRBV12-3 or TRBV12-4 to TRBJ1-4, with D possibly being TRBD1 (6 bases). There are 14 residues in the CDR3. The V gene lost 4 bases and the J gene lost 6 bases, with 12 bases spanning the gap. As DNA, the CDR3 is TGTGCCAGCAGTTGGACAGACTTGGATGAAAAACTGTTTTTT. It yields the protein CASSWTDLDEKLFF.

Only a few counts were recorded for this clonotype. The J gene is TRBJ1-1, the V gene TRBV29-1, with D unresolved. CDR1 and CDR2 (germline): SQVTM, ANQGSEA. V dropped 3 bases and J dropped 1 base, with 12 bases sitting between them. This CDR3 has 14 residues. DNA for the CDR3: TGCAGCGTTGATTCAGGCTTGTCGAACACTGAAGCTTTCTTT. The encoded protein is CSVDSGLSNTEAFF.

The gene calls are TRBV4-3 and TRBJ1-2, with D unclear. Trimming left V 0 bases short and J 6 bases short, with 11 bases between. Germline CDR1 is LGHNA and CDR2 is YSLEER. This CDR3 spans 14 amino acids. The CDR3 DNA reads TGCGCCAGCAGCCAAGATGTGAACCTCAATGGCTACACCTTC. This codes for CASSQDVNLNGYTF.

J is TRBJ2-1 and V is TRBV7-6; D is ambiguous. V shed 1 base and J shed 7 bases, with 8 bases lying between them. Germline CDR1 reads SGHVS; CDR2 reads FNYEAQ. The CDR3 runs to 13 residues. The CDR3 DNA sequence: TGTGCCAGCAGCTTAGATCCCGGGAATGAGCAGTTCTTC. Translation gives CASSLDPGNEQFF.

The genes are TRBV18 and TRBJ1-1, with D unresolved. The CDR3 has 14 amino acids. The V gene's germline CDR1 is KGHSH and CDR2 LQKENI. The V end lost 3 bases, the J end lost 1 base, and 9 bases lay between the germline ends. In DNA form, the CDR3 reads TGTGCCAGCTCACCCTTTCTGGGGAACACTGAAGCTTTCTTT. Translating gives CASSPFLGNTEAFF.

This clonotype was counted only a few times. CDR3 sequence: CATSSSGGPYNEQFF. The CDR3 DNA sequence: TGTGCCACCAGCAGTAGCGGGGGGCCGTACAATGAGCAGTTCTTC. The chain couples TRBV15 to TRBJ2-1; 10 bases match TRBD2. Germline V gene lookup returns CDR1 LNHNV and CDR2 YYDKDF (reference sequence). Trimming at V came to 3 bases and at J to 4 bases, leaving 3 bases not matched to a gene. There are 15 residues in the CDR3.

This clonotype turned up a few times. The chain recombines TRBV25-1 with TRBJ2-7; TRBD2 agrees at 9 bases. The CDR3 contains 15 residues. CDR1 is MGHDK, CDR2 SYGVNS, per germline. With V trimmed by 6 bases and J by 3 bases, 9 bases remained unmatched. The CDR3 DNA follows: TGTGCCAGCAGGAAATCCGGGACTAGCCTCTACGAGCAGTACTTC. This gives the protein CASRKSGTSLYEQYF.

This clonotype came up a few times. V usage is TRBV20-1 and J usage is TRBJ1-1; 10 positions agree with TRBD1. V was clipped by 7 bases and J by 1 base; unmatched bases: 9. The CDR3 spans 15 residues. Germline values: CDR1 DFQATT, CDR2 SNEGSKA (reference sequence). This CDR3 is CSVPDRGHRNTEAFF. The CDR3 nucleotides read TGCAGTGTCCCCGACAGGGGGCATAGGAACACTGAAGCTTTCTTT.

This clonotype was observed a handful of times. The chain carries TRBV7-9 and TRBJ1-2; D possibly corresponds to TRBD1 (5 bases). The V gene's germline CDR1 is SEHNR and CDR2 FQNEAQ (reference sequence). The CDR3 extends over 13 amino acids. Trimming removed 4 bases from V and 8 bases from J, with 14 bases in between. CDR3 nucleotides: TGTGCCAGCAGCTCCGGGACCCTGTGGGGCTACACCTTC. Protein sequence: CASSSGTLWGYTF.

This clonotype came up many times. The V and J genes are TRBV4-3 and TRBJ1-1, with D unclear. From germline, CDR1 is LGHNA and CDR2 YSLEER. Trimming took off 1 base at V and 1 base at J, with 4 bases between the two ends. This CDR3 has 13 residues. The CDR3 DNA reads as TGCGCCAGCAGCCAAGTCAAGAACACTGAAGCTTTCTTT. Translation gives CASSQVKNTEAFF.

The V and J genes are TRBV5-5 and TRBJ1-4; D is undetermined. V lost 5 bases and J lost 5, with 13 bases in between. CDR1 is SGHKS and CDR2 is YYEKEE in the germline V gene (reference sequence). This CDR3 has 14 residues. The CDR3 nucleotides are TGTGCCAGCAGTCCGGTGCTGGAAAATGAAAAACTGTTTTTT. Translated, it gives CASSPVLENEKLFF.

This clonotype showed up just a few times. The chain combines TRBV7-2 with TRBJ1-1; D not certain. The germline CDR1 and CDR2 sequences are SGHTA and FQGNSA. This CDR3 is built from 13 residues. The ends were cut back, 2 bases at V and 5 bases at J, with 9 bases in the middle. CDR3 DNA sequence: TGTGCCAGCAGCTTACGCTGGCGGACTGAAGCTTTCTTT. Residues: CASSLRWRTEAFF. The variable domain in full, with the rest retrieved from reference TRBV7-2 and TRBJ1-1, is GAGVSQSPSNKVTEKGKDVELRCDPISGHTALYWYRQSLGQGLEFLIYFQGNSAPDKSGLPSDRFSAERTGGSVSTLTIQRTQQEDSAVYLCASSLRWRTEAFFGQGTRLTVV.

This chain uses TRBV6-5 with TRBJ2-7; possible D gene TRBD2, 5 bases. Per germline, CDR1 MNHEY and CDR2 SVGAGI. V gave up 0 bases and J gave up 6 bases, with 15 bases separating them. The CDR3 length is 15 residues. The CDR3 DNA is TGTGCCAGCAGTTACTCAAGACTCAGAGGGAGCGAGCAGTACTTC. This translates into CASSYSRLRGSEQYF.

This chain uses TRBV20-1 with TRBJ2-6; D remains ambiguous. Trimming took off 7 bases at V and 0 bases at J, with 4 bases between the two ends. Germline values: CDR1 DFQATT, CDR2 SNEGSKA (reference sequence). The CDR3 sequence is 12 residues long. Here the CDR3 DNA reads TGCAGTGGGAACTCTGGGGCCAACGTCCTGACTTTC. The encoded protein is CSGNSGANVLTF.

The rearrangement links TRBV3-1 to TRBJ2-3, with a possible D match to TRBD2 (5 bases). This CDR3 has 16 residues. V lost 1 base and J 1 base, leaving 12 bases between the germline ends. Germline V gives CDR1 LGHDT, CDR2 YNNKEL (reference sequence). Here the CDR3 DNA reads TGTGCCAGCAGCCAAGTGGTTAAGGGAGGCACAGATACGCAGTATTTT. Translating gives CASSQVVKGGTDTQYF.